This paragraph reports one T cell receptor beta chain. Trimming removed 3 bases from V and 0 bases from J, with 15 bases in between. The CDR3 spans 16 residues. The germline V gene encodes CDR1 SGHTA and CDR2 FQGNSA. Original processing notes: Reference gene primer amplification gave nucleated cell count estimates. Produced via immunoSEQ multiplex PCR; TCRdb's table is partial and in-frame only. V and J calls and clone size follow that table, whereas D and trimming were derived from the DNA. Of approximately 88,000 clones listed, more than 60% were seen once; the top ten hold approximately 51%. The sample belongs to a study of blood T cell repertoires in COVID-19. Study summary: Acute-phase and convalescent COVID-19 samples originated in the United States, Italy and Spain. Nucleic acid was either cDNA or gDNA, and it came from T cells, B-cell-depleted T cells, or PBMCs.

This sequence joins TRBV7-2 and TRBJ2-7; possible D gene TRBD2, 6 bases. The receptor comes from a human donor in a cohort sampled during active COVID-19. Sequencing was carried out using peripheral blood. In DNA form, the CDR3 reads TGTGCCAGCAGCTTGTTTGGGACTTCGAGCTCCTACGAGCAGTACTTC. Translated: CASSLFGTSSSYEQYF.